This T cell receptor (beta chain) was sequenced in a study of blood T cells in healthy people across ages. Findings and limits, study-wide: Using unsorted PBMCs precluded a conclusive naive versus antigen-experienced comparison. Possibly, changes in expanded clonotypes were confounded because donor CMV status was unknown.

Germline V gene lookup returns CDR1 MNHEY and CDR2 SMNVEV (reference sequence). The length of the CDR3 is 17 residues. V dropped 3 bases and J dropped 2; count of bases not matched to a gene: 8. Concerning this clonotype itself: Its specificity is not known.

Together with a sample-barcoded 5' primer, a J-beta primer mix was included in a second PCR lasting roughly 6 to 12 cycles. Each CDR3 protein gets one entry after TCRdb re-called the 5' RACE reads with MiXCR. The data contain more than 650,000 distinct CDR3 sequences, roughly 20% of them singletons. The sequence was obtained from a man between 65 and 80 years old in good health. Specimen: blood. The J gene is TRBJ1-5, the V gene TRBV27; 9 nucleotides line up with TRBD1. The CDR3 is CASSFYGTGIGNQPQHF. The CDR3 coding sequence is TGTGCCAGCAGTTTTTACGGGACAGGGATTGGCAATCAGCCCCAGCATTTT.